The T cell receptor (beta chain) under discussion was sequenced for a study of CD8+ T cells in alopecia areata. CDR1 MNHNY and CDR2 SVGAGI come from the germline V gene (reference sequence). V lost 6 bases and J lost 5, with 7 bases in between. The length of the CDR3 is 11 residues. The treatment is: oral pan-JAK inhibitor, 5-10 mg twice daily. After isolation, RNA underwent reverse transcription to generate cDNA as the sequencing template. Produced via immunoSEQ multiplex PCR; TCRdb's table is partial and in-frame only. The table shows 250,000 to 350,000 clones, with approximately 60% occurring only once.

This TCR came from a human donor with alopecia areata. The sample here was CD4+ T cells sorted from blood, taken at roughly week 53, from a patient treated with tofacitinib. V is TRBV6-6 and J is TRBJ2-5; no clear D. CDR3 protein: CASRSVETQYF. In DNA, the CDR3 is TGTGCCAGCAGATCCGTGGAGACCCAGTACTTC.